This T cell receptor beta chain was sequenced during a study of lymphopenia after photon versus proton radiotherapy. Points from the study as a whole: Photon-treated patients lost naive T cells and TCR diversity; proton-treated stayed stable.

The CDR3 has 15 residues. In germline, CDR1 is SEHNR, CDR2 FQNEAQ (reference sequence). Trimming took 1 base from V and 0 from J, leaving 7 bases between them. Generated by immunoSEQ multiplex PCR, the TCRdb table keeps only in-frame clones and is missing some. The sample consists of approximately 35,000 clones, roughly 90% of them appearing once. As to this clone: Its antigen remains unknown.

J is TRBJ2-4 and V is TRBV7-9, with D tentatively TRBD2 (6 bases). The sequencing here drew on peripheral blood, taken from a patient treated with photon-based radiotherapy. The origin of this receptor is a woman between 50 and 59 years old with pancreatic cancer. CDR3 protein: CASSLGDLAKNIQYF. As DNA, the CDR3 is TGTGCCAGCAGCTTAGGGGACTTAGCCAAAAACATTCAGTACTTC.